A single sample gave rise to the 3 T cell receptor beta chains below, sequenced in a study of blood T cell repertoires in COVID-19. TCRdb keeps only in-frame clones here, not all; method: immunoSEQ multiplex PCR. The sample records 260,000 or so clones, nearly 90% being singletons. Sequencing was performed on peripheral blood. The receptors were sampled from a human donor in a cohort sampled during active COVID-19.

In the case of this clone: Other DNA sequences in this sample translate to the same CDR3. The V call is TRBV3-1 (or the pseudogene TRBV3-2), the J call TRBJ2-7; 11 bases are a match to TRBD2. The trim removed 3 bases at V and 1 base at J, leaving 2 bases unmatched. From germline, CDR1 is LGHDT and CDR2 YNNKEL (reference sequence). The CDR3 consists of 15 residues. CDR3 in amino acids: CASSQGLAVSYEQYF. As DNA, the CDR3 is TGTGCCAGCAGCCAGGGACTAGCGGTTTCCTACGAGCAGTACTTC.

This chain joins TRBV30 and TRBJ2-7, with TRBD2 identical over 7 bases. V was pared by 5 bases and J by 5 bases, with 12 bases of the junction left unmatched. This CDR3 spans 14 amino acids. Per germline, CDR1 GTSNPN and CDR2 SVGIG (reference sequence). The CDR3 loop is CAWLRQGGRHEQYF. The CDR3 region has the DNA TGTGCCTGGCTCCGTCAGGGCGGGAGACACGAGCAGTACTTC.

V usage is TRBV6-2 or TRBV6-3 and J usage is TRBJ2-7, with 7 bases that match TRBD1. This CDR3 has 14 amino acids. The germline CDR1 and CDR2 sequences are MNHEY and SVGEGT. V was clipped by 6 bases and J by 0 bases; unmatched bases: 5. CDR3 protein: CASSPTGFSYEQYF. In DNA form, the CDR3 reads TGTGCCAGCAGCCCGACAGGGTTCTCCTACGAGCAGTACTTC.